These 28 T cell receptor beta chains were all obtained from the same sample, sequenced in a study of blood T cell repertoires in COVID-19. Profiled with immunoSEQ multiplex PCR; TCRdb holds only in-frame clones, not every one. The profile shows 85,000 to 100,000 clones, about 85% of them singletons. Sample: peripheral blood. Receptors were obtained from a man between 60 and 75 years old with acute or convalescent COVID-19.

The chain couples TRBV19 to TRBJ1-2; 7 bases align to TRBD1. The germline gives CDR1 LNHDA, CDR2 SQIVND (reference sequence). The CDR3 is made up of 14 amino acids. J was trimmed by 0 bases and V by 9 bases; bases with no gene match: 7. The CDR3 here is CASNQGGANYGYTF. The CDR3 nucleotides read TGTGCCAGCAACCAGGGGGGAGCTAACTATGGCTACACCTTC.

The chain couples TRBV7-2 to TRBJ1-4; D uncertain. From germline, CDR1 is SGHTA and CDR2 FQGNSA. Trimming pared 5 bases from V and 5 bases from J, leaving 12 bases between. The CDR3 has 14 residues. The CDR3 DNA reads TGTGCCAGCAGCCAACGAACGGTAAATGAAAAACTGTTTTTT. Translated: CASSQRTVNEKLFF.

The chain's CDR3 is CSVVYGTAEKLFF. As DNA, the CDR3 is TGCAGCGTTGTCTACGGGACAGCTGAAAAACTGTTTTTT. The rearrangement links TRBV29-1 to TRBJ1-4; 7 bases line up with TRBD1. J was trimmed by 7 bases and V by 4 bases; bases with no gene match: 6. CDR3 length: 13 residues. Germline V gives CDR1 SQVTM, CDR2 ANQGSEA.

The chain couples TRBV5-1 to TRBJ2-5, with D possibly being TRBD2 (6 bases). V was clipped by 0 bases and J by 3 bases, with 9 bases between them. This CDR3 spans 14 amino acids. Looked up from germline, CDR1 is SGHRS and CDR2 is YFSETQ. The CDR3, as DNA: TGCGCCAGCAGCTTGGGGGGAGGAAAAGAGACCCAGTACTTC. This sequence encodes CASSLGGGKETQYF.

V gene TRBV18 combines with J gene TRBJ2-1; TRBD1 matches 9 bases. CDR3 length: 13 residues. V dropped 6 bases and J dropped 4; count of bases not matched to a gene: 1. Germline-derived CDR1 and CDR2 are KGHSH and LQKENI. CDR3 sequence reads: CASSGTGYNEQFF. The CDR3 region has the DNA TGTGCCAGCTCCGGGACAGGGTACAATGAGCAGTTCTTC. Drawing the rest from reference TRBV18 and TRBJ2-1, the complete variable domain is NAGVMQNPRHLVRRRGQEARLRCSPMKGHSHVYWYRQLPEEGLKFMVYLQKENIIDESGMPKERFSAEFPKEGPSILRIQQVVRGDSAAYFCASSGTGYNEQFFGPGTRLTVL.

This clone is labeled as medium-sized. The chain joins TRBV5-1 to TRBJ1-4, with 8 bases matching TRBD1. Germline V gives CDR1 SGHRS, CDR2 YFSETQ. The CDR3 runs to 14 residues. Trimming removed 7 bases from V and 8 bases from J; junction bases left unmatched: 10. CDR3 amino acids: CASAQGALEEKLFF. The DNA for the CDR3 is TGCGCCAGCGCGCAGGGGGCGTTGGAGGAAAAACTGTTTTTT.

The rearrangement uses TRBV4-3 and TRBJ2-3; possible D gene TRBD2, 6 bases. This CDR3 spans 16 amino acids. V lost 0 bases to trimming and J lost 1 base, with 11 bases between them. Germline CDR1 and CDR2: LGHNA and YSLEER. The CDR3 region has the DNA TGCGCCAGCAGCCAAGAATGGAGGGGAGGCACAGATACGCAGTATTTT. Its protein product is CASSQEWRGGTDTQYF.

The V gene is TRBV9, the J gene TRBJ2-3, with TRBD2 as a possible D gene (5 bases). Trimming removed 5 bases from V and 4 bases from J, with 11 bases in between. The CDR3 consists of 13 residues. CDR1 is SGDLS, CDR2 YYNGEE, per germline. The CDR3 sequence: CASRGSSPDTQYF. CDR3 DNA sequence: TGTGCCAGCAGAGGGAGCTCCCCAGATACGCAGTATTTT.

This clone has just a few counts. The chain joins TRBV6-5 to TRBJ2-3, with 10 positions matching TRBD1. Unmatched junction bases numbered 7, after V lost 10 bases and J lost 3 bases. Germline V gives CDR1 MNHEY, CDR2 SVGAGI. This CDR3 is built from 14 residues. This CDR3 is CATRDRGGTDTQYF. The CDR3 DNA sequence: TGTGCCACCAGGGACAGGGGAGGGACAGATACGCAGTATTTT.

This sequence joins TRBV6-2 or TRBV6-3 and TRBJ2-1; 13 bases fit TRBD2. Germline V CDR1 and CDR2: MNHEY, SVGEGT. The V segment lost 5 bases and the J segment 9 bases; nucleotides outside the gene matches: 7. The CDR3 extends over 15 amino acids. The CDR3 sequence: CASSQGLAGVTEQFF. The CDR3 nucleotides are TGTGCCAGCAGTCAAGGACTAGCGGGAGTTACTGAGCAGTTCTTC.

The chain links TRBV5-5 to TRBJ2-1; 9 nucleotides align to TRBD1. The CDR3 length is 13 residues. The V segment lost 3 bases and the J segment 7 bases; nucleotides outside the gene matches: 2. Germline CDR1 is SGHKS and CDR2 is YYEKEE (reference sequence). The CDR3 region has the DNA TGTGCCAGCAGCTCCGGGACAGGGAATGAGCAGTTCTTC. Translating it yields CASSSGTGNEQFF.

The chain recombines TRBV5-6 with TRBJ2-1; unclear D gene. Trimming took 2 bases from V and 5 from J, leaving 8 bases between them. The length of the CDR3 is 13 residues. Per germline, CDR1 SGHDT and CDR2 YYEEEE. CDR3 sequence: CASSLWAHNEQFF. The CDR3 DNA follows: TGTGCCAGCAGCTTATGGGCCCACAATGAGCAGTTCTTC.

V and J are TRBV5-1 and TRBJ2-1; D gene unclear. V was cut by 0 bases and J by 5 bases, with 9 bases left in between. The length of the CDR3 is 14 residues. The germline V gene encodes CDR1 SGHRS and CDR2 YFSETQ. CDR3 coding DNA: TGCGCCAGCAGCTTGGTCAATACGGACAATGAGCAGTTCTTC. It codes for CASSLVNTDNEQFF.

Only one count was recorded for this clone. The junction departs from germline at one end; a sequencing error may be responsible. This chain connects TRBV5-6 to TRBJ1-2, with no clear D. Per germline, CDR1 SGHDT and CDR2 YYEEEE. The length of the CDR3 is 14 residues. The CDR3 sequence is CASTLLGTGYGYTF. For the CDR3, the DNA is TGTGCCAGCACCTTGTTGGGCACTGGTTATGGCTACACCTTC. Full variable domain (remainder filled in from reference TRBV5-6 and TRBJ1-2): DAGVTQSPTHLIKTRGQQVTLRCSPKSGHDTVSWYQQALGQGPQFIFQYYEEEERQRGNFPDRFSGHQFPNYSSELNVNALLLGDSALYLCASTLLGTGYGYTFGSGTRLTVV.

The V gene is TRBV5-4, the J gene TRBJ2-3, with 11 positions matching TRBD1. The CDR3 is 15 amino acids. Germline V gene sequence: CDR1 SGHNT, CDR2 YYREEE (reference sequence). V lost 4 bases, J lost 5 bases, and 6 bases stayed unmatched. CDR3 sequence reads: CASSLGQGGVDTQYF. CDR3 bases: TGTGCCAGCAGCCTGGGACAGGGGGGGGTAGATACGCAGTATTTT. The whole variable domain, filled in from reference TRBV5-4 and TRBJ2-3, reads ETGVTQSPTHLIKTRGQQVTLRCSSQSGHNTVSWYQQALGQGPQFIFQYYREEENGRGNFPPRFSGLQFPNYSSELNVNALELDDSALYLCASSLGQGGVDTQYFGPGTRLTVL.

This chain connects TRBV4-1 to TRBJ2-5; D may be TRBD1 (5 bases). CDR3 length: 13 residues. CDR1 MGHRA and CDR2 YSYEKL come from the germline V gene. V was cut by 5 bases and J by 0 bases, with 7 bases left in between. CDR3 amino acids: CASSVGDQETQYF. CDR3 in DNA: TGCGCCAGCAGCGTAGGGGACCAAGAGACCCAGTACTTC.

V is TRBV6-5 and J is TRBJ2-1; 9 bases fit TRBD2. With V trimmed by 5 bases and J by 3 bases, 2 bases remained unmatched. The CDR3 totals 14 residues. Germline-derived CDR1 and CDR2 are MNHEY and SVGAGI. Here the CDR3 reads CASSNSGGYNEQFF. CDR3 in DNA: TGTGCCAGCAGTAATAGCGGGGGCTACAATGAGCAGTTCTTC.

The chain recombines TRBV18 with TRBJ1-3, with 7 bases identical to TRBD1. The V gene end was trimmed by 3 bases and the J gene end by 4 bases; junction bases not matched to a gene: 9. CDR3 length equals 16 residues. Per the germline V gene, CDR1 is KGHSH and CDR2 is LQKENI. In nucleotides, the CDR3 is TGTGCCAGCTCACCTAAAGCAGGGGGATCGGGAAACACCATATATTTT. Translation: CASSPKAGGSGNTIYF.

The J gene is TRBJ2-3, the V gene TRBV11-3, with 10 bases matching TRBD1. The CDR3 is made up of 14 amino acids. Losses at the gene ends were 3 bases for V and 11 bases for J; bases not matched to a gene: 8. Germline CDR1 reads SGHNT; CDR2 reads YENEEA. CDR3 sequence: CASSLGTGAGEQYF. CDR3 bases: TGTGCCAGCAGCTTGGGGACAGGGGCCGGGGAGCAGTATTTT.

This clone showed up just a few times. The chain links TRBV24-1 to TRBJ2-2, with D unresolved. This CDR3 comprises 14 residues. Between the trimmed V and J ends, which lost 2 bases and 6 bases, there was a span of 9 bases. Germline loops: CDR1 KGHDR, CDR2 SFDVKD. CDR3: CATSDSPGPGELFF. The CDR3 DNA is TGTGCCACCAGTGATTCACCCGGTCCCGGGGAGCTGTTTTTT.

This clone was seen a few times. This sequence joins TRBV5-5 and TRBJ1-1; TRBD1 matches 7 bases. CDR1 SGHKS and CDR2 YYEKEE come from the germline V gene (reference sequence). This CDR3 contains 13 residues. After removal of 0 bases from V and 4 bases from J, the junction contained 0 bases not matched to a gene. The CDR3 nucleotides read TGTGCCAGCAGCTTGGACAGGGGCACTGAAGCTTTCTTT. It is translated as CASSLDRGTEAFF.

The chain recombines TRBV9 with TRBJ2-2; D is uncertain. The CDR3 runs 16 residues. The V end was cut by 4 bases, the J end by 3 bases, with 16 bases between. Looked up from germline, CDR1 is SGDLS and CDR2 is YYNGEE. CDR3 coding DNA: TGTGCCAGCAGCCCCCCTCTCGTCTCTGACACCGGGGAGCTGTTTTTT. Residues: CASSPPLVSDTGELFF.

The V and J genes are TRBV5-4 and TRBJ1-1, with a weak D call TRBD1 (6 bases). Germline values: CDR1 SGHNT, CDR2 YYREEE (reference sequence). V lost 2 bases and J 5 bases, leaving 13 bases between the germline ends. This CDR3 contains 14 residues. DNA for the CDR3: TGTGCCAGCAGCTTTGGGAGGGGACAAACTGAAGCTTTCTTT. Translation: CASSFGRGQTEAFF. Using reference TRBV5-4 and TRBJ1-1 for the parts outside the CDR3, the full variable domain is ETGVTQSPTHLIKTRGQQVTLRCSSQSGHNTVSWYQQALGQGPQFIFQYYREEENGRGNFPPRFSGLQFPNYSSELNVNALELDDSALYLCASSFGRGQTEAFFGQGTRLTVV.

The chain links TRBV7-2 to TRBJ2-7, with D possibly TRBD1 on 5 matching bases. Trimming pared 4 bases from V and 4 bases from J, leaving 17 bases between. The germline V gene has CDR1 SGHTA and CDR2 FQGNSA. The CDR3 is made up of 15 amino acids. In nucleotides, the CDR3 is TGTGCCAGCAGCTACCCCTCCAGAACAGGATACGAGCAGTACTTC. Translation gives CASSYPSRTGYEQYF.

The chain recombines TRBV5-4 with TRBJ1-2; tentatively, D is TRBD1 (6 bases). CDR3 length equals 13 residues. Per the germline V gene, CDR1 is SGHNT and CDR2 is YYREEE (reference sequence). Trimming shortened V by 4 bases and J by 4 bases, and 11 bases separated the two germline ends. The CDR3 loop reads CASSPQGTYGYTF. The CDR3, as DNA: TGTGCCAGCAGCCCACAGGGTACCTATGGCTACACCTTC.

The chain links TRBV11-2 to TRBJ2-2, with 10 bases lining up with TRBD2. The CDR3 spans 19 residues. The germline V gene encodes CDR1 SGHAT and CDR2 FQNNGV. The junction had 17 bases not matched to a gene; V was cut back by 5 bases and J by 5 bases. DNA for the CDR3: TGTGCCAGCAGCCCGGGTTTTGGAGCGGGAGGGAAGATGACCGGGGAGCTGTTTTTT. It specifies CASSPGFGAGGKMTGELFF. The variable domain in full, completed from reference TRBV11-2 and TRBJ2-2, reads EAGVAQSPRYKIIEKRQSVAFWCNPISGHATLYWYQQILGQGPKLLIQFQNNGVVDDSQLPKDRFSAERLKGVDSTLKIQPAKLEDSAVYLCASSPGFGAGGKMTGELFFGEGSRLTVL.

The rearrangement links TRBV19 to TRBJ2-1; 11 positions match TRBD1. Trimming cost V 5 bases and J 4 bases; bases outside gene matches: 4. This CDR3 spans 15 amino acids. Looked up from germline, CDR1 is LNHDA and CDR2 is SQIVND (reference sequence). The DNA for the CDR3 is TGTGCCAGTAGTTTAGGACAGGGGGCATACAATGAGCAGTTCTTC. Encoded protein: CASSLGQGAYNEQFF.

J is TRBJ2-7 and V is TRBV5-4, with a weak D call TRBD2 (7 bases). CDR1 and CDR2 from the germline V gene are SGHNT and YYREEE (reference sequence). V was cut by 1 base and J by 6 bases, with 14 bases left in between. The CDR3 spans 14 residues. The CDR3 spells CASSLRGAPSEQYF. The CDR3 region has the DNA TGTGCCAGCAGCTTGCGGGGGGCTCCGAGCGAGCAGTACTTC.